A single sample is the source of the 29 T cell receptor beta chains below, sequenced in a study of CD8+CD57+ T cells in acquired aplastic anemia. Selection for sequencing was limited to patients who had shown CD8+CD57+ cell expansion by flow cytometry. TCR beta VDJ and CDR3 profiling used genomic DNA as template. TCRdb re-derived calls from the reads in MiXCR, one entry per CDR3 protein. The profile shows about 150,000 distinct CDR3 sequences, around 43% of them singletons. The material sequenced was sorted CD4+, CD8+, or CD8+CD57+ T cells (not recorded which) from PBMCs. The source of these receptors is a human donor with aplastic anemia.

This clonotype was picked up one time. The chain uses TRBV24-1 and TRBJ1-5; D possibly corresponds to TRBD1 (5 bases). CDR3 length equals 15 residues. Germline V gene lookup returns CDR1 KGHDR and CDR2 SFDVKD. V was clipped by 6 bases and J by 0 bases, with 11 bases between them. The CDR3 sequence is CATSQGGYSNQPQHF. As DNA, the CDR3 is TGTGCCACCAGTCAGGGAGGGTATAGCAATCAGCCCCAGCATTTT.

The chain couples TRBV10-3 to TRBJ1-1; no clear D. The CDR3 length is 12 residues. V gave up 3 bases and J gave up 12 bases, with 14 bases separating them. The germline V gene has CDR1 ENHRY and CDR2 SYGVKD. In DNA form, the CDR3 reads TGTGCCATCAGTGATTTGGGATTTGAGACTTTCTTT. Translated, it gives CAISDLGFETFF.

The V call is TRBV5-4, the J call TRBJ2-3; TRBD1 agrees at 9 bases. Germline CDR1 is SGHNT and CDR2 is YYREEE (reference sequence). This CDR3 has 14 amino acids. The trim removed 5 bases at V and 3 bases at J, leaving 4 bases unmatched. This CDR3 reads CASSWDRDTDTQYF. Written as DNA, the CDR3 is TGTGCCAGCAGTTGGGACAGGGATACAGATACGCAGTATTTT.

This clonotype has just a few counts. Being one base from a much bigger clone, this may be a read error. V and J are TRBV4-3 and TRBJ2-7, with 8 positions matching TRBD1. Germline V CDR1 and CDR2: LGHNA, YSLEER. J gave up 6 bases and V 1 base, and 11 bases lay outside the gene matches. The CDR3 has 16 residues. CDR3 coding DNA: TGCGCCAGCAGCCAAGGTATGAGGACAGGGAGTGCCGAGCAGTACTTC. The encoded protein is CASSQGMRTGSAEQYF.

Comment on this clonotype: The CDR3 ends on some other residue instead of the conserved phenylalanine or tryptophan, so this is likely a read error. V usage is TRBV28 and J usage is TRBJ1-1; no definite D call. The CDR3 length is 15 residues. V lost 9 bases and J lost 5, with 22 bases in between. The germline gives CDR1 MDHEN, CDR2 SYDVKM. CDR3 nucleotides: TGTGCCAGTCTACGAGGTAGAAGGGCGAGGACTGAAGCTTTCCTT. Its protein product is CASLRGRRARTEAFL.

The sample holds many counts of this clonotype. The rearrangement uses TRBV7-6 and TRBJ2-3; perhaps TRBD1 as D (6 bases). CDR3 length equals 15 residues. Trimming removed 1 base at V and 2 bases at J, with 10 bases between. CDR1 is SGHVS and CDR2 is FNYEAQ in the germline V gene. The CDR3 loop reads CASSLEQGNTDTQYF. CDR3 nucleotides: TGTGCCAGCAGCTTAGAACAGGGTAACACAGATACGCAGTATTTT. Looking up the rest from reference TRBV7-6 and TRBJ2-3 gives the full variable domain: GAGVSQSPRYKVTKRGQDVALRCDPISGHVSLYWYRQALGQGPEFLTYFNYEAQQDKSGLPNDRFSAERPEGSISTLTIQRTEQRDSAMYRCASSLEQGNTDTQYFGPGTRLTVL.

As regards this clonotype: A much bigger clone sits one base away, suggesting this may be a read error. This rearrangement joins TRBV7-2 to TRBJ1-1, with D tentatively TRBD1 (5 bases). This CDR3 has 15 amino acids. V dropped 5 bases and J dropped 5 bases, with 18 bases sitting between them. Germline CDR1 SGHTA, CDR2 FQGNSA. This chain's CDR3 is CASSGRRGSSTEAFF. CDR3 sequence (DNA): TGTGCCAGCAGCGGACGGCGGGGGTCTAGTACTGAAGCTTTCTTT.

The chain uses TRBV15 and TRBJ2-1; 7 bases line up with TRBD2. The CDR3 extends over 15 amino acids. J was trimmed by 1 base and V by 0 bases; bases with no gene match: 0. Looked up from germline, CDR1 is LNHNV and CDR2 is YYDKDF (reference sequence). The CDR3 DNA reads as TGTGCCACCAGCAGAGAGCGGGAGTCCTACAATGAGCAGTTCTTC. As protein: CATSRERESYNEQFF. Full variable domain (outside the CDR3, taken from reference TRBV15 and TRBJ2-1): DAMVIQNPRYQVTQFGKPVTLSCSQTLNHNVMYWYQQKSSQAPKLLFHYYDKDFNNEADTPDNFQSRRPNTSFCFLDIRSPGLGDTAMYLCATSRERESYNEQFFGPGTRLTVL.

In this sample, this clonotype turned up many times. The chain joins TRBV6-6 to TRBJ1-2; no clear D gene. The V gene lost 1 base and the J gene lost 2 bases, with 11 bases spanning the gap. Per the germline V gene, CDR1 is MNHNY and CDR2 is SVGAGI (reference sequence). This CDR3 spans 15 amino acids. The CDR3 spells CASSYLTTANYGYTF. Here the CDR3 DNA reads TGTGCCAGCAGTTACTTAACGACCGCGAACTATGGCTACACCTTC.

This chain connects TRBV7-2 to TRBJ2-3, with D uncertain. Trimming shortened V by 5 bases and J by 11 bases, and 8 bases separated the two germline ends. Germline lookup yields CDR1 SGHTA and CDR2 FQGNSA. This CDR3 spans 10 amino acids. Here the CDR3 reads CASSVGGQYF. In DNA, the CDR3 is TGTGCCAGCAGCGTAGGTGGGCAGTATTTT.

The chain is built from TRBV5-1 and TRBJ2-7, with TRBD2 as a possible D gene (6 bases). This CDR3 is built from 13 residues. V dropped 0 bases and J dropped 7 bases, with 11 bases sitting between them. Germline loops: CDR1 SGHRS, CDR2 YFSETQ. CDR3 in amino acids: CASSLDGSREQYF. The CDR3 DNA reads TGCGCCAGCAGCTTGGACGGGAGTAGAGAGCAGTACTTC.

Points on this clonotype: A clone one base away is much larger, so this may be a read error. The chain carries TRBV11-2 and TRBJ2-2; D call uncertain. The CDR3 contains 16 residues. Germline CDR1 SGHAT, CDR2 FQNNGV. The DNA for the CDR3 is TGTGCCAGCCGCTTAGGTCTAGACACGAACACCGGGGAGCTGTTTTTT. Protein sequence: CASRLGLDTNTGELFF.

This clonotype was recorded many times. CDR3 DNA: TGTGCCAGCAGCCCCAAGCGGTCTCGAAACACCGGGGAGCTGTTTTTT. Protein sequence: CASSPKRSRNTGELFF. The gene calls are TRBV11-2 and TRBJ2-2; D is perhaps TRBD2 (5 bases). The germline V gene has CDR1 SGHAT and CDR2 FQNNGV. The CDR3 is made up of 16 amino acids. Trimming removed 5 bases at V and 2 bases at J, with 15 bases between. The whole variable domain, filled in from reference TRBV11-2 and TRBJ2-2, reads EAGVAQSPRYKIIEKRQSVAFWCNPISGHATLYWYQQILGQGPKLLIQFQNNGVVDDSQLPKDRFSAERLKGVDSTLKIQPAKLEDSAVYLCASSPKRSRNTGELFFGEGSRLTVL.

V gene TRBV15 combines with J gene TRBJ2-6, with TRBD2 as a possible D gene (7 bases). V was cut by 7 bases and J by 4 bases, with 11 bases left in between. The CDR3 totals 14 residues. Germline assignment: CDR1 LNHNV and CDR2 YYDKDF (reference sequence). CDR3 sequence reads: CATKGGGGANVLTF. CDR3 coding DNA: TGTGCCACCAAAGGGGGGGGAGGGGCCAACGTCCTGACTTTC.

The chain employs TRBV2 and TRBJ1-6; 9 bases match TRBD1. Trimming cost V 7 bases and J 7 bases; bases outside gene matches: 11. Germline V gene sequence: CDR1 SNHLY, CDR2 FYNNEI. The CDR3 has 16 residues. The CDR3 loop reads CASTGDRELINSPLHF. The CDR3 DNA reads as TGTGCCAGCACTGGGGACAGGGAATTAATCAATTCACCCCTCCACTTT.

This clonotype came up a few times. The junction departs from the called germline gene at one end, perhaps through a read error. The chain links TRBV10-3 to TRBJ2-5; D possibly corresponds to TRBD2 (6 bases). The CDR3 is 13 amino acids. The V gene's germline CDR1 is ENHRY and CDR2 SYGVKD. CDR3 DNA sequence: TGCGCCATCGGCTTAGACTGGGGGGAGACCCAGAACTTC. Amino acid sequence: CAIGLDWGETQNF.

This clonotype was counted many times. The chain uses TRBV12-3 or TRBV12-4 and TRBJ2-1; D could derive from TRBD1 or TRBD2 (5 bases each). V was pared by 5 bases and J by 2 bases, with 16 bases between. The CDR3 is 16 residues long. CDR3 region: CASSLRDGLPYNEQFF. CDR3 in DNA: TGTGCCAGCAGTCTCCGGGACGGACTCCCCTACAATGAGCAGTTCTTC.

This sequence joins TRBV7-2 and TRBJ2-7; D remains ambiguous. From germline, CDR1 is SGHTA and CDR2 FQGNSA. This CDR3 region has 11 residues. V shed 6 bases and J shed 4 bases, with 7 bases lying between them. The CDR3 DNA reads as TGTGCCAGCAGGTTGGGATACGAGCAGTACTTC. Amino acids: CASRLGYEQYF.

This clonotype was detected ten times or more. The CDR3 sequence: CASSTGLQGDGYTF. In DNA form, the CDR3 reads TGCGCCAGCAGCACGGGCCTTCAAGGGGATGGCTACACCTTC. V is TRBV5-1 and J is TRBJ1-2, with D possibly being TRBD1 (5 bases). Germline V lookup: CDR1 SGHRS, CDR2 YFSETQ. V was trimmed by 4 bases and J by 6 bases, leaving 16 bases between them. The CDR3 sequence is 14 residues long.

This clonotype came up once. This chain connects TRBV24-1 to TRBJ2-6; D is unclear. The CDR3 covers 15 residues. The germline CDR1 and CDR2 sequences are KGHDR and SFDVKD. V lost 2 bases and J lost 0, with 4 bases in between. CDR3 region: CATSDWVSGANVLTF. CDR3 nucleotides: TGTGCCACCAGTGATTGGGTCTCTGGGGCCAACGTCCTGACTTTC.

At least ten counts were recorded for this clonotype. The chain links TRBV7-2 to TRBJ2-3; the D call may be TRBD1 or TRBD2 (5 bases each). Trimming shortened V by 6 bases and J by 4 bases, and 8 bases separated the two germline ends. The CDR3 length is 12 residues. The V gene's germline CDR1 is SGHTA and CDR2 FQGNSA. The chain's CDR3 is CASRRGSDTQYF. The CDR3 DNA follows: TGTGCCAGCAGGAGGGGTTCAGATACGCAGTATTTT.

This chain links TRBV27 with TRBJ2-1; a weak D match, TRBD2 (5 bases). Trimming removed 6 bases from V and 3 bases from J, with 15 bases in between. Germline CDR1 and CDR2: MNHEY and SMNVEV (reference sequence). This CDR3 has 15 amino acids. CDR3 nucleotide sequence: TGTGCCAGCAGCTTAGAGCTAGCCTTCTACAATGAGCAGTTCTTC. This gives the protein CASSLELAFYNEQFF.

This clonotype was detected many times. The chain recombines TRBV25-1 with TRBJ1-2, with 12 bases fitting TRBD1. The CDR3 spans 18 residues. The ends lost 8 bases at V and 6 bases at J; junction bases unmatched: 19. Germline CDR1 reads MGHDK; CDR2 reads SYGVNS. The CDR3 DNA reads TGTGCCAGCTCCTATGCGGGTAATTTGGGACAGGGGGCCGATGGCTACACCTTC. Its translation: CASSYAGNLGQGADGYTF.

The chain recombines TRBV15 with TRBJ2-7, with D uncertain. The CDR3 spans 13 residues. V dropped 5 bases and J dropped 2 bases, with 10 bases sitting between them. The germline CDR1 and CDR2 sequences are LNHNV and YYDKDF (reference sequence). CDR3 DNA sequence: TGTGCCACCAGCGGGCGAGGCGCCTACGAGCAGTACTTC. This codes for CATSGRGAYEQYF.

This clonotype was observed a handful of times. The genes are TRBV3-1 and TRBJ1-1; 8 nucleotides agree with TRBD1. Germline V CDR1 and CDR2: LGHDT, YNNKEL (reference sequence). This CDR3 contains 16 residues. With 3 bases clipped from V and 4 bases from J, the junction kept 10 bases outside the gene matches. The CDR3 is CASSQGGLTGGTEAFF. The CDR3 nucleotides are TGTGCCAGCAGCCAGGGGGGATTAACAGGGGGCACTGAAGCTTTCTTT.

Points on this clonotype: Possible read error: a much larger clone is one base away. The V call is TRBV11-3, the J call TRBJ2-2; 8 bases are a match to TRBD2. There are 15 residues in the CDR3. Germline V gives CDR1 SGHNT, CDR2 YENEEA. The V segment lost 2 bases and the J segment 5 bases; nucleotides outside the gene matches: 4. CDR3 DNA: TGTGCCAGCAGCTTAAGCGGGAGTGTGACCGGGGAGCTGTTTTTT. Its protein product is CASSLSGSVTGELFF.

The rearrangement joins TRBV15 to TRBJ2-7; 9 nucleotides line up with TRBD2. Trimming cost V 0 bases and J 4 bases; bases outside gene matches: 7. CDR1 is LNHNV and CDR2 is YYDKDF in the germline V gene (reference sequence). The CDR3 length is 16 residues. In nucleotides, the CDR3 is TGTGCCACCAGCAGAGATCGGGCGGGGGGGTTGTACGAGCAGTACTTC. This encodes CATSRDRAGGLYEQYF.

The CDR3 protein is CASSIERTGKAFF. The DNA of the CDR3 is TGTGCCAGTAGTATAGAGAGGACAGGGAAAGCTTTCTTT. The chain couples TRBV19 to TRBJ1-1; 8 nucleotides line up with TRBD1. Germline CDR1 and CDR2: LNHDA and SQIVND (reference sequence). The V and J ends lost 0 bases and 9 bases, in that order; junction bases with no gene match: 3. There are 13 residues in the CDR3.

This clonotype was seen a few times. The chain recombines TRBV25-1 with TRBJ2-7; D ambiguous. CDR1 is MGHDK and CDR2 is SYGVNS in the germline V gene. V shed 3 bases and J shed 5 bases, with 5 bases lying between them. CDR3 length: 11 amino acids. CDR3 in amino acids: CASSDLHEQYF. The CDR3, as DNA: TGTGCCAGCAGTGATTTACACGAGCAGTACTTC.